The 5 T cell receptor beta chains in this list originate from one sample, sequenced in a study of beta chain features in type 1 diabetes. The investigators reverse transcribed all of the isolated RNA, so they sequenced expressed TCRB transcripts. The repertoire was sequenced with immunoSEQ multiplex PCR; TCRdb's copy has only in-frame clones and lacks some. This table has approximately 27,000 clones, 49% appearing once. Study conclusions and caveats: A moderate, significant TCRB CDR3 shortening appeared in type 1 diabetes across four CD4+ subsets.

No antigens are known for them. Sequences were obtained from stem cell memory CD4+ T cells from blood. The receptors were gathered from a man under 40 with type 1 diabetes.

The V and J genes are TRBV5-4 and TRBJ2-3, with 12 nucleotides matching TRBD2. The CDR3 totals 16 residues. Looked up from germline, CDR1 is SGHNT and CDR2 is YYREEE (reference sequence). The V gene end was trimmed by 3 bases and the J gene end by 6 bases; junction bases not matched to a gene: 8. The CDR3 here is CASSYPPSGGADTQYF. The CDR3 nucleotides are TGTGCCAGCAGCTACCCCCCTAGCGGGGGGGCCGATACGCAGTATTTT.

The CDR3 region is CASRFDRAFTEAFF. The CDR3 DNA sequence: TGCGCCAGCAGATTCGACAGGGCGTTCACTGAAGCTTTCTTT. The chain employs TRBV5-1 and TRBJ1-1; 7 bases map to TRBD1. From germline, CDR1 is SGHRS and CDR2 YFSETQ. V lost 5 bases and J lost 4; bases outside the gene matches: 8. The CDR3 totals 14 residues.

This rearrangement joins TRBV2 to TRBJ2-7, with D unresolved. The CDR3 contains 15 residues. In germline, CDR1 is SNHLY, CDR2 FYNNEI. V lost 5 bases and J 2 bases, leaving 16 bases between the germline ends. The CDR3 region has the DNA TGTGCCAGCAGTTCAGATTCGACTCCCCCCTACGAGCAGTACTTC. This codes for CASSSDSTPPYEQYF.

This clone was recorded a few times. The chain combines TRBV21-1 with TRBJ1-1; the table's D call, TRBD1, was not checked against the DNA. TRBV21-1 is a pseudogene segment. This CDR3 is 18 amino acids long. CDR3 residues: CASSKSRTTSSGNTEAFF. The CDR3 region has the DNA TGTGCCAGCAGCAAAAGTCGGACAACTTCCTCCGGGAACACTGAAGCTTTCTTT.

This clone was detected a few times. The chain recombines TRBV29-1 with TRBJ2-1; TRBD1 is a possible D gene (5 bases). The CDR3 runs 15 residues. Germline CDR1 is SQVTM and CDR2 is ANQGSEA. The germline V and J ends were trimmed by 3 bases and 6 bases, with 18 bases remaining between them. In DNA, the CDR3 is TGCAGCGTTGAGACCAGGGTAGCTTCAGTCAATGAGCAGTTCTTC. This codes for CSVETRVASVNEQFF.